This T cell receptor (beta chain) is from a study of CD8+ T cells in alopecia areata. In the study overall: Patients in the treated group were given tofacitinib by mouth, 5 to 10 mg twice a day.

As concerns this clone: No antigen is known for it.

Overall study results and limits: Across lesional scalp, and particularly alopecia totalis/universalis, clonality surpassed that of normal scalp.

Reverse transcribed after extraction, RNA yielded cDNA as the sequencing template. Generated by immunoSEQ multiplex PCR, the TCRdb table keeps only in-frame clones and is missing some. The data hold about 180,000 clones, with roughly 60% observed a single time. CD4+ and CD8+ T cells were sorted from PBMCs stained for CD3, CD4 and CD8. Germline CDR1 is SGHTA and CDR2 is FQGNSA. V trimming: 2 bases; J trimming: 5 bases; junction bases outside the gene matches: 14. This CDR3 has 17 residues. The sample was CD4+ T cells sorted from blood, taken at week 0. The receptor comes from a human donor with alopecia areata. This chain joins TRBV7-2 and TRBJ2-5; TRBD2 matches 7 bases. CDR3 sequence reads: CASSLLRGGPGGETQYF. The CDR3 DNA sequence: TGTGCCAGCAGCTTACTTCGCGGGGGACCCGGCGGGGAGACCCAGTACTTC.